This entry features one T cell receptor (beta chain) sequence. The antigen remains undetermined. This record belongs to a study of T cell repertoires in cytomegalovirus infection. The overall study: The authors used CMV epitopes that were HLA-C-restricted (recently identified) and HLA-B-restricted (well studied).

In TCRdb, the reads were re-called with MiXCR into one record per CDR3 protein. The sample gives a few hundred thousand distinct CDR3 sequences, about 40% of which show up once; about 48% is in the top ten. Findings and caveats of the study: Frequencies of public TCR beta families were cumulated, and this identified carriers of CMV plus the relevant HLA.

Germline values: CDR1 DFQATT, CDR2 SNEGSKA (reference sequence). Trimming removed 6 bases at V and 6 bases at J, with 9 bases between. This CDR3 region has 11 residues. This sequence was found in a human donor in good health (CMV status not recorded). Some clones in this sample may be carry-over from other donors' samples. The rearrangement links TRBV20-1 to TRBJ2-1; D remains ambiguous. Here the sequenced sample was cultured PBMCs, taken from culture after CMV antigen stimulation. CDR3 nucleotides: TGCAGTGCCGTACCGGGCAATGAGCAGTTCTTC. This gives the protein CSAVPGNEQFF.